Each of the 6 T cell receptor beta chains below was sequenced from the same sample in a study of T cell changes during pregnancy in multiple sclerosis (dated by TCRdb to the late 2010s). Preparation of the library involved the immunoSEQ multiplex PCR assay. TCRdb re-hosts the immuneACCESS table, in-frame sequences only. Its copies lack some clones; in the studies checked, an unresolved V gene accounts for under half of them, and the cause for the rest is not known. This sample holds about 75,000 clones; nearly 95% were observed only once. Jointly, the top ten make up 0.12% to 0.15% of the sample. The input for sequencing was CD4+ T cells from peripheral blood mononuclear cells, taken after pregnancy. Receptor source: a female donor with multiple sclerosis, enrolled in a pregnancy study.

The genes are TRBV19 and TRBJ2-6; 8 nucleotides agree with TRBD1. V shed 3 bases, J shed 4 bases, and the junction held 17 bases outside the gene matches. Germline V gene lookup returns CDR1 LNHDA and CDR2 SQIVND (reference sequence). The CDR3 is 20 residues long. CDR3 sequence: CASSIHGGMAGGAGANVLTF. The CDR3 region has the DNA TGTGCCAGTAGTATTCATGGGGGCATGGCAGGGGGCGCCGGGGCCAACGTCCTGACTTTC.

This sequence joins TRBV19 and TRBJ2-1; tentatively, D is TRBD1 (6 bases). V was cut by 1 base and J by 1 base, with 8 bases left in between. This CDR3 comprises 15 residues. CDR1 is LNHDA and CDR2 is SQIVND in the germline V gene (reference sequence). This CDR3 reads CASSIVGASYNEQFF. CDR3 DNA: TGTGCCAGTAGTATAGTGGGGGCGTCCTACAATGAGCAGTTCTTC.

For the CDR3, the DNA is TGTGCCAGCAGGGCCCAGGGTTACGAGCAGTACTTC. Its translation: CASRAQGYEQYF. The genes are TRBV2 and TRBJ2-7; tentative D call: TRBD1 (5 bases). The V and J ends lost 6 bases and 4 bases respectively, with 10 bases between them. The CDR3 has 12 residues. The germline V gene encodes CDR1 SNHLY and CDR2 FYNNEI.

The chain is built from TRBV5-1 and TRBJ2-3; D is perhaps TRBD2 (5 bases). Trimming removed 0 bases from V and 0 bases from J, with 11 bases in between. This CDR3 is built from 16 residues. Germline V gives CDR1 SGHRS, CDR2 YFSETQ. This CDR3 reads CASSLVTPGSTDTQYF. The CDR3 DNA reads TGCGCCAGCAGCTTGGTGACACCGGGGAGCACAGATACGCAGTATTTT.

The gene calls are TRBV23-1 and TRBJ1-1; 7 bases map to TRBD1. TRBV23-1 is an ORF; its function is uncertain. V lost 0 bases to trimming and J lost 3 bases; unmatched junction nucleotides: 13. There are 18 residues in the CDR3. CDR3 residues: CASSQSKTGPRTDTEAFF. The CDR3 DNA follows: TGCGCCAGCAGTCAATCGAAGACAGGGCCTAGGACGGACACTGAAGCTTTCTTT.

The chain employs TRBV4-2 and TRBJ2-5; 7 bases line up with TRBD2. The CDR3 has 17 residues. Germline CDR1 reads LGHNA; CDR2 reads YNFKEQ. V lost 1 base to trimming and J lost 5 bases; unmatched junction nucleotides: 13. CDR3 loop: CASSQGPLGGGWETQYF. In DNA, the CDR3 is TGTGCCAGCAGCCAAGGCCCTCTGGGGGGAGGGTGGGAGACCCAGTACTTC.